This T cell receptor (beta chain) was profiled in a study of T-cell reconstitution after alpha-beta-depleted transplantation in children. This clonotype has at least ten counts. The TCRbeta library was prepared with unique molecular identifiers. TCRdb redid the calling of the PCR reads with MiXCR, one entry per CDR3 protein. The table lists about 640,000 distinct CDR3 sequences, 16% of them singletons. This material consisted of PBMCs from the stem cell graft donor, taken from the stem cell graft. The origin of this receptor is a human donor who donated a stem cell graft to a child with acute myeloid leukemia.

The CDR3 loop reads CSARAQGAGNIQYF. CDR3 nucleotide sequence: TGCAGTGCTAGAGCTCAGGGGGCTGGAAACATTCAGTACTTC. The genes are TRBV20-1 and TRBJ2-4, with TRBD1 identical over 8 bases. Germline V gene data show CDR1 as DFQATT and CDR2 as SNEGSKA (reference sequence). The CDR3 covers 14 residues. Unmatched junction bases numbered 5, after V lost 1 base and J lost 6 bases.